The entry below gives a single TCR beta chain sequence along with its context. This sample was included in a study of blood T cell repertoires in COVID-19. Study details: COVID-19 samples collected from the United States, Italy and Spain covered acute and convalescent phases. Sources were T cells, B-cell-depleted T cells, or PBMCs; the material itself was cDNA or gDNA.

The Seattle site enrolled patients during active infection and followed them longitudinally. CDR3 length: 13 amino acids. Deletions cut 7 bases from V and 5 bases from J, with 14 bases between. The germline CDR1 and CDR2 sequences are MDHEN and SYDVKM. Original processing notes: Cell counts per sample came from amplifying reference gene primers. The method was immunoSEQ multiplex PCR; TCRdb's version includes in-frame clones alone and lacks a portion of them. That table supplies the V and J calls and clone size; D and trimming were determined from the DNA. The sample records 50,000 to 55,000 clones, roughly four fifths being singletons.

The sample consisted of peripheral blood. The origin of this receptor is a man older than 75 with COVID-19, enrolled during active disease. The chain links TRBV28 to TRBJ1-1; the D is unclear. The CDR3 here is CASTYPTLTEAFF. CDR3 nucleotides: TGTGCCAGCACCTACCCCACGCTAACTGAAGCTTTCTTT.